The 13 T cell receptor beta chains below come from one sample, sequenced in a study of blood T cell repertoires in COVID-19. Some clones are missing from TCRdb's copy, which holds only in-frame ones; the method was immunoSEQ multiplex PCR. The profile shows around 220,000 clones, about 90% of them singletons. Material for sequencing was PBMCs or T cells enriched from blood (not recorded which). These receptors were obtained from a woman aged 45-60 years with acute COVID-19.

The rearrangement uses TRBV5-1 and TRBJ2-1; 11 positions match TRBD2. V lost 4 bases, J lost 2 bases, and 5 bases stayed unmatched. The CDR3 loop spans 16 amino acids. Germline CDR1 SGHRS, CDR2 YFSETQ. The CDR3 bases are TGCGCCAGCAGCCCGATAGCGGGAGGGGCCTACAATGAGCAGTTCTTC. This gives the protein CASSPIAGGAYNEQFF.

V and J are TRBV18 and TRBJ2-5; possible D gene TRBD1, 6 bases. In germline, CDR1 is KGHSH, CDR2 LQKENI. The CDR3 runs 15 residues. Trimming took 4 bases from V and 5 from J, leaving 17 bases between them. The CDR3 loop reads CASSRQTGSEETQYF. In DNA form, the CDR3 reads TGTGCCAGCTCACGTCAAACAGGGAGTGAGGAGACCCAGTACTTC.

This clone was seen once. The V call is TRBV15, the J call TRBJ1-4, with TRBD1 identical over 7 bases. The V gene's germline CDR1 is LNHNV and CDR2 YYDKDF (reference sequence). The junction had 9 bases not matched to a gene; V was cut back by 0 bases and J by 8 bases. There are 16 residues in the CDR3. The CDR3 protein is CATSRDWGDSLEKLFF. The CDR3 DNA follows: TGTGCCACCAGCAGAGACTGGGGGGACAGTCTAGAAAAACTGTTTTTT.

The chain combines TRBV27 with TRBJ2-7; TRBD1 matches at 11 bases. The V gene's germline CDR1 is MNHEY and CDR2 SMNVEV (reference sequence). Unmatched junction bases numbered 3, after V lost 1 base and J lost 4 bases. This CDR3 has 15 amino acids. CDR3 bases: TGTGCCAGCAGTTTATGGACAGGGGGCCTGTACGAGCAGTACTTC. Amino acids: CASSLWTGGLYEQYF.

The gene calls are TRBV18 and TRBJ1-6; no clear D. CDR3 length: 14 residues. Trimming stripped 3 bases from V and 7 bases from J, with 10 bases between. Germline V CDR1 and CDR2: KGHSH, LQKENI. CDR3 bases: TGTGCCAGCTCACCCAGGCAGTCCAATTCACCCCTCCACTTT. Translated, it gives CASSPRQSNSPLHF.

This sequence joins TRBV5-4 and TRBJ2-7; possible D gene TRBD2, 5 bases. The CDR3 loop spans 14 amino acids. Per the germline V gene, CDR1 is SGHNT and CDR2 is YYREEE (reference sequence). Trimming removed 3 bases from V and 2 bases from J, with 12 bases in between. The CDR3, as DNA: TGTGCCAGCAGCTCAGCCTTGGGAGCCTACGAGCAGTACTTC. Encoded protein: CASSSALGAYEQYF.

This sequence joins TRBV14 and TRBJ2-3; D not resolved. V was pared by 4 bases and J by 8 bases, with 13 bases between. Looked up from germline, CDR1 is SGHDN and CDR2 is FVKESK. There are 13 residues in the CDR3. The CDR3 DNA reads TGTGCCAGCAGCCCATCGGTCGAGTCTACGCAGTATTTT. This sequence encodes CASSPSVESTQYF.

The chain combines TRBV6-5 with TRBJ2-7, with 8 bases fitting TRBD2. CDR3 length: 15 residues. After removal of 6 bases from V and 2 bases from J, the junction contained 9 bases not matched to a gene. The germline CDR1 and CDR2 sequences are MNHEY and SVGAGI. CDR3 residues: CASRTVSGAPYEQYF. Here the CDR3 DNA reads TGTGCCAGCAGGACGGTTAGCGGGGCTCCCTACGAGCAGTACTTC.

J is TRBJ2-3 and V is TRBV7-3; 12 nucleotides agree with TRBD2. With V trimmed by 5 bases and J by 2 bases, 17 bases remained unmatched. Germline V gives CDR1 SGHTA, CDR2 FQGTGA. This CDR3 is 20 amino acids long. CDR3 DNA sequence: TGTGCCAGCAGCGGTGTTTCCATCACTAGCGGGAGGCACCTCACAGATACGCAGTATTTT. Amino acid sequence: CASSGVSITSGRHLTDTQYF.

The chain couples TRBV7-2 to TRBJ2-1; TRBD1 agrees at 9 bases. V lost 5 bases to trimming and J lost 9 bases; unmatched junction nucleotides: 5. Germline CDR1 SGHTA, CDR2 FQGNSA. The CDR3 has 13 residues. The CDR3: CASSPLDRGEQFF. CDR3 DNA: TGTGCCAGCAGCCCCCTGGACAGGGGTGAGCAGTTCTTC.

This chain connects TRBV11-2 to TRBJ1-3; possible D gene TRBD1, 6 bases. V lost 5 bases and J 4 bases, leaving 9 bases between the germline ends. This CDR3 contains 13 residues. Germline-derived CDR1 and CDR2 are SGHAT and FQNNGV. This chain's CDR3 is CASSRQEGNTIYF. In DNA, the CDR3 is TGTGCCAGCAGCCGACAGGAGGGAAACACCATATATTTT.

V usage is TRBV3-1 (or the pseudogene TRBV3-2) and J usage is TRBJ1-3; 7 bases line up with TRBD1. With V trimmed by 0 bases and J by 4 bases, 3 bases remained unmatched. This CDR3 contains 15 residues. The germline V gene encodes CDR1 LGHDT and CDR2 YNNKEL (reference sequence). The CDR3 bases are TGTGCCAGCAGCCAAGATCGGACAGGCGGAAACACCATATATTTT. Its translation is CASSQDRTGGNTIYF.

This chain links TRBV3-1 (or the pseudogene TRBV3-2) with TRBJ2-1; 9 nucleotides match TRBD1. This CDR3 has 15 residues. With V trimmed by 3 bases and J by 4 bases, 4 bases remained unmatched. Germline assignment: CDR1 LGHDT and CDR2 YNNKEL (reference sequence). The CDR3 sequence: CASSHSGTGYNEQFF. The DNA of the CDR3 is TGTGCCAGCAGCCACTCCGGGACAGGGTACAATGAGCAGTTCTTC.